This is a list of T cell receptor beta chains from one sample in a study of cytomegalovirus exposure and HLA in healthy donors. Produced via immunoSEQ multiplex PCR; TCRdb's table is partial and in-frame only. The sample shows about 160,000 clones, under 85% of them seen only once. Source material: PBMCs. These receptors all stem from a woman in her thirties in good health and CMV-seronegative. The CDR3 runs from the conserved cysteine through the conserved F or W. The order of the fields is clone size, J gene, V gene, D gene, CDR3 protein, CDR3 DNA. The D gene is left open where the match is weak. Rows may omit the clone size; those that give it use once, few, many or a size class.

NA | TRBJ2-2 | TRBV5-4 | TRBD2 | CASSPPSGGANTGELFF | TGTGCCAGCAGCCCACCTAGCGGGGGGGCAAACACCGGGGAGCTGTTTTTT
NA | TRBJ1-6 | TRBV30 | NA | CAWDSSYNSPLHF | TGTGCCTGGGACAGCTCCTATAATTCACCCCTCCACTTT
NA | TRBJ1-3 | TRBV7-8 | NA | CASSPKAGMPGNTIYF | TGTGCCAGCAGCCCCAAAGCAGGGATGCCTGGAAACACCATATATTTT
NA | TRBJ1-1 | TRBV27 | TRBD1 | CASSLSTGEPEAFF | TGTGCCAGCAGTTTATCCACAGGGGAACCTGAAGCTTTCTTT
NA | TRBJ2-7 | TRBV19 | TRBD2 | CASSIRTSGGHSSYEQYF | TGTGCCAGTAGTATCCGGACTAGCGGGGGCCATAGCTCCTACGAGCAGTACTTC
NA | TRBJ2-2 | TRBV29-1 | TRBD2 | CSALGPGLDTGELFF | TGCAGCGCCCTAGGGCCAGGACTAGACACCGGGGAGCTGTTTTTT
NA | TRBJ2-7 | TRBV7-2 | TRBD2 | CASSIGTTSYEQYF | TGTGCCAGCAGCATAGGGACTACCTCCTACGAGCAGTACTTC
NA | TRBJ2-3 | TRBV4-2 | TRBD2 | CASSQGGGSTDTQYF | TGTGCCAGCAGCCAAGGCGGGGGGTCCACAGATACGCAGTATTTT
NA | TRBJ2-5 | TRBV27 | NA | CASSFLEEWQETQYF | TGTGCCAGCAGTTTTCTGGAGGAGTGGCAAGAGACCCAGTACTTC
once | TRBJ1-1 | TRBV5-4 | NA | CASSFGPGGAEAFF | TGTGCCAGCAGCTTTGGTCCGGGAGGAGCTGAAGCTTTCTTT
NA | TRBJ2-6 | TRBV12-2 | NA | CASRFKGGLAGANVLTF | TGTGCAAGTCGCTTTAAGGGAGGACTTGCTGGGGCCAACGTCCTGACTTTC
NA | TRBJ1-1 | TRBV30 | NA | CAWTSTGGRSITEAFF | TGTGCCTGGACCTCTACGGGGGGTAGATCAATCACTGAAGCTTTCTTT
NA | TRBJ2-7 | TRBV7-2 | NA | CASSLRTEKSYEQYF | TGTGCCAGCAGCTTACGGACAGAGAAATCCTACGAGCAGTACTTC
NA | TRBJ1-2 | TRBV2 | NA | CAGSYNGGYGYTF | TGTGCCGGCTCCTACAACGGAGGGTATGGCTACACCTTC
NA | TRBJ1-1 | TRBV2 | NA | CASSATAGTEAFF | TGTGCCAGCAGTGCGACAGCCGGCACTGAAGCTTTCTTT
NA | TRBJ1-6 | TRBV19 | TRBD1 | CASSTRQGSRFGSPLHF | TGTGCCAGTAGTACGAGACAGGGTTCTCGTTTTGGTTCACCCCTCCACTTT
few | TRBJ2-2 | TRBV2 | TRBD2 | CASTLAGDTGELFF | TGTGCCAGCACGCTAGCGGGGGACACCGGGGAGCTGTTTTTT
NA | TRBJ1-1 | TRBV5-1 | TRBD1 | CASSLDRGDTEAFF | TGCGCCAGCAGCTTGGACAGGGGAGACACTGAAGCTTTCTTT
NA | TRBJ1-4 | TRBV7-9 | NA | CASSLLIEYLFF | TGTGCCAGCAGCCTACTGATAGAGTATCTGTTTTTT
NA | TRBJ1-1 | TRBV5-4 | NA | CASRSFGNTEAFF | TGTGCCAGCCGTTCATTCGGGAACACTGAAGCTTTCTTT
NA | TRBJ1-1 | TRBV5-6 | NA | CASSLYRDDPNSKAFF | TGTGCCAGCAGCTTGTACAGGGATGACCCTAACTCGAAGGCTTTCTTT
few | TRBJ2-5 | TRBV5-1 | TRBD2 | CASSPSGARGGQETQYF | TGCGCCAGCAGCCCCTCCGGGGCCCGGGGGGGTCAAGAGACCCAGTACTTC
NA | TRBJ1-1 | TRBV19 | NA | CASSRSPGTTIEAFF | TGTGCCAGTAGTAGATCTCCCGGGACTACTATTGAAGCTTTCTTT
few | TRBJ2-1 | TRBV10-3 | NA | CAISESRGSNEQFF | TGCGCCATCAGTGAAAGTCGGGGGTCCAATGAGCAGTTCTTC
NA | TRBJ1-1 | TRBV6-5 | NA | CASSSLAGPVGAFF | TGTGCCAGCAGTTCCTTGGCAGGCCCCGTTGGAGCTTTCTTT
NA | TRBJ2-7 | TRBV6-1 | NA | CASRPPTPQRGEQYF | TGTGCCAGCAGGCCCCCCACCCCACAACGGGGCGAGCAGTACTTC
once | TRBJ1-2 | TRBV5-6 | NA | CASSLVDRELTRGYTF | TGTGCCAGCAGCTTGGTAGACCGAGAGCTAACGCGGGGCTACACCTTC
NA | TRBJ2-7 | TRBV7-2 | TRBD1 | CASSLAGQGGEQYF | TGTGCCAGCAGCTTAGCGGGACAGGGAGGCGAGCAGTACTTC
NA | TRBJ2-7 | TRBV7-9 | NA | CASSFSGNYQYF | TGTGCCAGCAGCTTCTCCGGCAACTATCAGTACTTC
NA | TRBJ2-3 | TRBV5-1 | TRBD2 | CASSLVRTSGGAFLPDTQYF | TGCGCCAGCAGCTTGGTCCGGACTAGCGGGGGGGCCTTCCTCCCAGATACGCAGTATTTT
NA | TRBJ2-1 | TRBV5-1 | TRBD2 | CASSLDVAGGSYNEQFF | TGCGCCAGCAGCTTGGATGTGGCGGGGGGCTCCTACAATGAGCAGTTCTTC
NA | TRBJ2-7 | TRBV6-5 | TRBD2 | CASSTTSAGPYEQYF | TGTGCCAGCAGTACGACTAGCGCGGGACCCTACGAGCAGTACTTC
NA | TRBJ2-3 | TRBV5-1 | TRBD2 | CASSLGPGGLADTQYF | TGCGCCAGCAGCTTGGGACCGGGGGGGCTGGCAGATACGCAGTATTTT
NA | TRBJ1-1 | TRBV12-5 | NA | CASGLPRGRATEAFF | TGTGCTAGTGGTTTGCCCAGGGGCAGGGCGACTGAAGCTTTCTTT
NA | TRBJ2-7 | TRBV6-1 | TRBD1 | CASSALRLGQGRYEQYF | TGTGCCAGCAGTGCTTTAAGGTTGGGACAGGGGCGGTACGAGCAGTACTTC
once | TRBJ2-3 | TRBV30 | NA | CAWSVEVSTDTQYF | TGTGCCTGGAGTGTAGAGGTCAGCACAGATACGCAGTATTTT
NA | TRBJ2-3 | TRBV14 | TRBD2 | CASSQFSGTYTQYF | TGTGCCAGCAGCCAATTTAGCGGGACGTATACGCAGTATTTT
NA | TRBJ1-2 | TRBV5-1 | NA | CASNREPSNYGYTF | TGCGCCAGCAACCGGGAGCCCTCTAACTATGGCTACACCTTC
once | TRBJ2-5 | TRBV2 | NA | CASSVQGPQETQYF | TGTGCCAGCAGTGTACAGGGCCCCCAAGAGACCCAGTACTTC
NA | TRBJ2-7 | TRBV2 | NA | CASSDDGPYEQYF | TGTGCCAGCAGTGATGATGGGCCCTACGAGCAGTACTTC
NA | TRBJ2-1 | TRBV7-2 | NA | CASSLAGAYNEQFF | TGTGCCAGCAGCTTAGCAGGGGCCTACAATGAGCAGTTCTTC
NA | TRBJ2-3 | TRBV5-1 | TRBD2 | CASSLAQSTDTQYF | TGCGCCAGTTCACTAGCGCAGAGCACAGATACGCAGTATTTT